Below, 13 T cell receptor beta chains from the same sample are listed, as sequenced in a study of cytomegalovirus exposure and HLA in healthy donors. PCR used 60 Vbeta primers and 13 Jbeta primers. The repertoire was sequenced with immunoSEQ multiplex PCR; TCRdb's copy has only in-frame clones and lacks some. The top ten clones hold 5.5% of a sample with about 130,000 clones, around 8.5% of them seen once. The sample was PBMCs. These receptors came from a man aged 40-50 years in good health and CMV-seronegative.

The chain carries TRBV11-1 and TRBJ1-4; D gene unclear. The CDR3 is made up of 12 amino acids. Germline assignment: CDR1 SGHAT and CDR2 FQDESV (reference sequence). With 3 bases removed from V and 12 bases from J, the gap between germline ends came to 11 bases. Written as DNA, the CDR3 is TGTGCCAGCAGCTTCAACTCTTTGGAACTGTTTTTT. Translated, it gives CASSFNSLELFF.

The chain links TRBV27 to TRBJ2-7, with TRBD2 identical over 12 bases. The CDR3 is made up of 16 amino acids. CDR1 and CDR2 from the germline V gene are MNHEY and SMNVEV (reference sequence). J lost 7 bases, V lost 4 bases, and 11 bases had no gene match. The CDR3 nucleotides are TGTGCCAGCAGTTCTCATCTAGCGGGGGGGACGAGGGAGCAGTACTTC. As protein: CASSSHLAGGTREQYF.

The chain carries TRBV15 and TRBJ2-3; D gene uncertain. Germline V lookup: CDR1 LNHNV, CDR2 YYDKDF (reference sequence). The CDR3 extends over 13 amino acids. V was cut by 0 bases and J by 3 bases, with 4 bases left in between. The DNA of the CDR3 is TGTGCCACCAGCAGAGATCGGACAGATACGCAGTATTTT. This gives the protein CATSRDRTDTQYF.

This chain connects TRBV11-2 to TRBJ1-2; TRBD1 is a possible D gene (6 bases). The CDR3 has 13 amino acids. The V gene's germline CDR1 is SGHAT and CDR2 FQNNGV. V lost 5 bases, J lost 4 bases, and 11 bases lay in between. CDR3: CASSLDSLYGYTF. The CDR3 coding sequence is TGTGCCAGCAGCCTGGACAGCCTCTATGGCTACACCTTC.

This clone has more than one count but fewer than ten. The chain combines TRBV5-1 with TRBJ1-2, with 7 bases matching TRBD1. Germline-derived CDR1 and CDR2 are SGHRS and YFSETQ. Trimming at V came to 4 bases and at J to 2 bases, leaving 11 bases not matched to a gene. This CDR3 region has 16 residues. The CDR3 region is CASSRETGMVNYGYTF. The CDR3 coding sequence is TGCGCCAGCAGCAGGGAGACAGGGATGGTGAACTATGGCTACACCTTC.

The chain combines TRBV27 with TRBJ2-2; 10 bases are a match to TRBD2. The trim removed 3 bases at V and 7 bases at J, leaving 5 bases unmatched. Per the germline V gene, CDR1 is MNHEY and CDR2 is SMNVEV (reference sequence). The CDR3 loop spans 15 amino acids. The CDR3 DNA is TGTGCCAGCAGTTTTCAGTTAGCGGGGGGCGGGGAGCTGTTTTTT. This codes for CASSFQLAGGGELFF.

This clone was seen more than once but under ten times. The CDR3 is CAWGAYSGELFF. DNA of the CDR3: TGTGCCTGGGGGGCATACTCCGGGGAGCTGTTTTTT. V and J are TRBV30 and TRBJ2-2; a weak D match, TRBD1 (5 bases). CDR3 length: 12 amino acids. CDR1 is GTSNPN, CDR2 SVGIG, per germline (reference sequence). Trimming removed 5 bases at V and 6 bases at J, with 10 bases between.

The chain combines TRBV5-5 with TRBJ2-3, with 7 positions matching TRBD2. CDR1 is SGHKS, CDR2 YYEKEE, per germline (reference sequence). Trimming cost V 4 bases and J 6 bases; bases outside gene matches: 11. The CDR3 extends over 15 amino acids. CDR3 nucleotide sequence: TGTGCCAGCAGCCCCGAAGGGACTACTTGGGATACGCAGTATTTT. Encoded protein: CASSPEGTTWDTQYF.

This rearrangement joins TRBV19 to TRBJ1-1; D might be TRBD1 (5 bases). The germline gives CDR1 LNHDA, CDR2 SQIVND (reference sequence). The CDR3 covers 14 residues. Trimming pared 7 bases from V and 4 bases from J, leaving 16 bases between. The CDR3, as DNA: TGTGCCAGTAATATCAGGGAAGGCGGCACTGAAGCTTTCTTT. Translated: CASNIREGGTEAFF.

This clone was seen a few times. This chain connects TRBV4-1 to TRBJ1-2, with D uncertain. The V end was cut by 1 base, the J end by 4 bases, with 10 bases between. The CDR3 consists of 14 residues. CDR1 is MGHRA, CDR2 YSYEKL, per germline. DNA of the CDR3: TGCGCCAGCAGCCAAGGGATCGGGATCTATGGCTACACCTTC. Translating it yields CASSQGIGIYGYTF.

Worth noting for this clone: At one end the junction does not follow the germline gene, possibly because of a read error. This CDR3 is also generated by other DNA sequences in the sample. The CDR3 nucleotides are TGTGCCAGCAGTTCCGGGACAGAATCACCCCTACACTTT. The encoded protein is CASSSGTESPLHF. The rearrangement joins TRBV5-4 to TRBJ1-6; 7 nucleotides match TRBD1. The germline V gene encodes CDR1 SGHNT and CDR2 YYREEE (reference sequence). The CDR3 is 13 residues long.

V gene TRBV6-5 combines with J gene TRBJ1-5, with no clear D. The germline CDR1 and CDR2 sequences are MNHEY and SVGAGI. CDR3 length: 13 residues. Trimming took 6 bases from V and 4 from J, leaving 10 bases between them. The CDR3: CASSPGKNQPQHF. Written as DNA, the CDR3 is TGTGCCAGCAGCCCGGGAAAAAATCAGCCCCAGCATTTT.

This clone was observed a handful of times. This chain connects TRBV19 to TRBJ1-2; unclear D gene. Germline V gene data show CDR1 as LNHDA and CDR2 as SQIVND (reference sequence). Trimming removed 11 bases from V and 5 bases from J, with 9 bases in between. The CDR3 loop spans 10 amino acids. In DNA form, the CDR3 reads TGTGCCTCAGGAGGGTATGGCTACACCTTC. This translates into CASGGYGYTF. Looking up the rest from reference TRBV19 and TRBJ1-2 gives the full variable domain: DGGITQSPKYLFRKEGQNVTLSCEQNLNHDAMYWYRQDPGQGLRLIYYSQIVNDFQKGDIAEGYSVSREKKESFPLTVTSAQKNPTAFYLCASGGYGYTFGSGTRLTVV.